These T cell receptor beta chains were read from a single sample in a study of T cell repertoires in cytomegalovirus infection. TCRdb used MiXCR to reprocess the reads, holding one entry per CDR3 protein. The sample yields some 500,000 distinct CDR3 sequences, 30% to 40% seen once. Their antigens are not known. The sample here was cultured PBMCs, taken from culture after CMV antigen stimulation. These receptors were collected from a human donor in good health (CMV status not recorded). Some clones in this sample may be carry-over from other donors' samples. Both conserved end residues are part of each CDR3. A D gene is named only where the DNA matches it firmly. Only some rows state a clone size, as once, few, many or a class for expanded clones.

CDR3: CASTQSTGGSGYTF; DNA: TGTGCCAGCACCCAGTCAACAGGGGGCTCTGGCTACACCTTC; V: TRBV6-8; size: .; D: TRBD1; J: TRBJ1-2
CDR3: CASSPQSFGTSGSDTQYF; DNA: TGTGCCAGCAGCCCGCAATCATTTGGGACTAGCGGGAGTGATACGCAGTATTTT; V: TRBV7-2; size: many; D: TRBD2; J: TRBJ2-3
CDR3: CASSSTKSLVSQRNEQFF; DNA: TGTGCCAGCAGTTCCACCAAATCACTAGTTTCCCAACGCAATGAGCAGTTCTTC; V: TRBV6-5; size: .; D: .; J: TRBJ2-1
CDR3: CSVEGLWTGLNTEAFF; DNA: TGCAGCGTTGAAGGGCTATGGACAGGTCTGAACACTGAAGCTTTCTTT; V: TRBV29-1; size: .; D: TRBD1; J: TRBJ1-1
CDR3: CASQLARGGEAFF; DNA: TGTGCCAGCCAACTGGCGAGGGGGGGAGAAGCTTTCTTT; V: TRBV7-6; size: .; D: .; J: TRBJ1-1
CDR3: CATSLVKGGELFF; DNA: TGTGCCACCTCCCTGGTTAAGGGCGGGGAGCTGTTTTTT; V: TRBV7-3; size: .; D: .; J: TRBJ2-2
CDR3: CSVAPLTANTEAFF; DNA: TGCAGCGTTGCCCCATTAACAGCGAACACTGAAGCTTTCTTT; V: TRBV29-1; size: once; D: .; J: TRBJ1-1
CDR3: CASSPGWGATSNDEQFF; DNA: TGTGCTAGCAGCCCGGGGTGGGGCGCTACCTCAAATGATGAGCAGTTCTTC; V: TRBV7-7; size: few; D: .; J: TRBJ2-1
CDR3: CASSNQEQGEAFF; DNA: TGTGCCAGCAGCAACCAGGAGCAGGGGGAAGCTTTCTTT; V: TRBV7-6; size: few; D: .; J: TRBJ1-1
CDR3: CSAAEGPNEKLFF; DNA: TGCAGTGCCGCCGAGGGCCCAAATGAAAAACTGTTTTTT; V: TRBV20-1; size: .; D: .; J: TRBJ1-4
CDR3: CASSQQGATNEKLFF; DNA: TGCGCCAGCAGCCAGCAGGGAGCAACTAATGAAAAACTGTTTTTT; V: TRBV4-1; size: .; D: .; J: TRBJ1-4
CDR3: CASSPGLNNEKLFF; DNA: TGTGCCAGCAGCCCGGGACTCAATAATGAAAAACTGTTTTTT; V: TRBV7-9; size: .; D: .; J: TRBJ1-4
CDR3: CASSLGDRGRSGNTIYF; DNA: TGTGCCAGCAGTTTAGGGGACAGGGGACGCTCTGGAAACACCATATATTTT; V: TRBV12-3/TRBV12-4; size: .; D: TRBD1; J: TRBJ1-3
CDR3: CASSYSFTSGRPYNEQFF; DNA: TGTGCCAGCAGTTACTCGTTCACTAGCGGGAGGCCGTACAATGAGCAGTTCTTC; V: TRBV6-2/TRBV6-3; size: .; D: TRBD2; J: TRBJ2-1
CDR3: CASSLDGRRVGAGGSYNEQFF; DNA: TGTGCCAGCAGCTTAGATGGAAGAAGAGTCGGGGCGGGGGGCTCCTACAATGAGCAGTTCTTC; V: TRBV11-3; size: .; D: TRBD2; J: TRBJ2-1
CDR3: CASSQNIPGSNQPQHF; DNA: TGTGCCAGCAGTCAAAATATACCAGGCAGCAATCAGCCCCAGCATTTT; V: TRBV7-9; size: few; D: .; J: TRBJ1-5
CDR3: CASSLADSPGEKLFF; DNA: TGTGCCAGCAGCTTAGCGGACAGTCCGGGTGAAAAACTGTTTTTT; V: TRBV7-9; size: many; D: .; J: TRBJ1-4
CDR3: CASSLVGVYNEQFF; DNA: TGTGCCAGCAGCTTAGTCGGAGTTTACAATGAGCAGTTCTTC; V: TRBV7-9; size: many; D: .; J: TRBJ2-1
CDR3: CASSLDTGANVLTF; DNA: TGTGCCAGCAGCTTAGATACTGGGGCCAACGTCCTGACTTTC; V: TRBV7-9; size: many; D: .; J: TRBJ2-6
CDR3: CSASGTGHHEQYF; DNA: TGCAGTGCTTCCGGGACAGGGCACCACGAGCAGTACTTC; V: TRBV20-1; size: .; D: TRBD1; J: TRBJ2-7
CDR3: CASSLEGQGQETQYF; DNA: TGTGCCAGCAGCTTAGAGGGACAGGGGCAAGAGACCCAGTACTTC; V: TRBV7-9; size: few; D: TRBD1; J: TRBJ2-5
CDR3: CASSPEPQGPSNTGELFF; DNA: TGTGCCAGCAGCCCCGAACCGCAGGGACCTTCGAACACCGGGGAGCTGTTTTTT; V: TRBV7-9; size: few; D: .; J: TRBJ2-2
CDR3: CASSARTSGSNEQFF; DNA: TGTGCCAGCAGCGCCCGGACTAGCGGGAGTAATGAGCAGTTCTTC; V: TRBV9; size: .; D: TRBD2; J: TRBJ2-1
CDR3: CSASRLAGGQDRETQYF; DNA: TGCAGTGCTAGTCGGCTAGCGGGAGGGCAGGACCGGGAGACCCAGTACTTC; V: TRBV20-1; size: many; D: TRBD2; J: TRBJ2-5
CDR3: CASSYAAWSGELFF; DNA: TGTGCCAGCAGTTACGCGGCATGGAGTGGGGAGCTGTTTTTT; V: TRBV6-5; size: .; D: .; J: TRBJ2-2
CDR3: CSVEDSTGQHSGNTIYF; DNA: TGCAGCGTTGAAGACTCAACCGGACAGCACTCTGGAAACACCATATATTTT; V: TRBV29-1; size: few; D: .; J: TRBJ1-3
CDR3: CASSSPDRMNTEAFF; DNA: TGTGCCAGCAGCTCACCAGACAGGATGAACACTGAAGCTTTCTTT; V: TRBV7-2; size: many; D: .; J: TRBJ1-1
CDR3: CSARSPSGFLETQYF; DNA: TGCAGTGCTAGATCGCCTAGCGGGTTCTTGGAGACCCAGTACTTC; V: TRBV20-1; size: .; D: TRBD2; J: TRBJ2-5
CDR3: CASSPTTSTATNEKLFF; DNA: TGTGCCAGCAGCCCCACCACGTCAACAGCAACTAATGAAAAACTGTTTTTT; V: TRBV7-2; size: many; D: .; J: TRBJ1-4
CDR3: CASSRQSGTGGAGTQYF; DNA: TGTGCCAGTAGTAGACAATCCGGGACAGGGGGCGCGGGGACCCAGTACTTC; V: TRBV19; size: .; D: TRBD1; J: TRBJ2-5
CDR3: CASSMLGGDPDHSYEQYF; DNA: TGTGCCAGTAGTATGCTAGGCGGGGACCCCGACCATTCCTACGAGCAGTACTTC; V: TRBV19; size: few; D: .; J: TRBJ2-7
CDR3: CSARSTEQGIDQPQHF; DNA: TGCAGTGCTAGAAGCACGGAACAGGGGATCGATCAGCCCCAGCATTTT; V: TRBV20-1; size: .; D: TRBD1; J: TRBJ1-5
CDR3: CASSLDGTLTGELFF; DNA: TGTGCCAGCAGCTTAGATGGGACACTCACCGGGGAGCTGTTTTTT; V: TRBV7-4; size: .; D: .; J: TRBJ2-2
CDR3: CASSLTGRGAYEQYF; DNA: TGTGCCAGCAGTTTAACGGGCCGGGGGGCCTACGAGCAGTACTTC; V: TRBV12-3/TRBV12-4; size: .; D: TRBD2; J: TRBJ2-7
CDR3: CASSLDRQGRYEQYF; DNA: TGTGCCAGCAGCCTGGACCGACAGGGTCGATACGAGCAGTACTTC; V: TRBV5-4; size: .; D: TRBD1; J: TRBJ2-7
CDR3: CASSEYRSFNEKLFF; DNA: TGTGCCAGCAGTGAATATCGCAGCTTTAATGAAAAACTGTTTTTT; V: TRBV25-1; size: few; D: .; J: TRBJ1-4
CDR3: CASSQKGPVGETQYF; DNA: TGCGCCAGCAGTCAAAAGGGACCCGTCGGAGAGACCCAGTACTTC; V: TRBV23-1; size: .; D: .; J: TRBJ2-5
CDR3: CATSDFTDRAGPPDTQYF; DNA: TGTGCCACCAGTGATTTTACGGACAGGGCTGGACCCCCAGATACGCAGTATTTT; V: TRBV24-1; size: .; D: TRBD1; J: TRBJ2-3
CDR3: CASKSSGSPNEQFF; DNA: TGTGCCAGTAAGTCCAGCGGGAGCCCCAATGAGCAGTTCTTC; V: TRBV19; size: few; D: TRBD2; J: TRBJ2-1
CDR3: CASSDPRVGASNEKLFF; DNA: TGTGCCAGCAGTGATCCGCGGGTCGGGGCGTCTAATGAAAAACTGTTTTTT; V: TRBV6-6; size: few; D: .; J: TRBJ1-4
CDR3: CASSSGTGGWYEQYF; DNA: TGTGCCAGCAGCAGTGGGACAGGGGGGTGGTACGAGCAGTACTTC; V: TRBV7-2; size: many; D: TRBD1; J: TRBJ2-7
CDR3: CASSAGLANEQFF; DNA: TGTGCCAGTAGTGCGGGACTAGCGAATGAGCAGTTCTTC; V: TRBV19; size: .; D: TRBD2; J: TRBJ2-1